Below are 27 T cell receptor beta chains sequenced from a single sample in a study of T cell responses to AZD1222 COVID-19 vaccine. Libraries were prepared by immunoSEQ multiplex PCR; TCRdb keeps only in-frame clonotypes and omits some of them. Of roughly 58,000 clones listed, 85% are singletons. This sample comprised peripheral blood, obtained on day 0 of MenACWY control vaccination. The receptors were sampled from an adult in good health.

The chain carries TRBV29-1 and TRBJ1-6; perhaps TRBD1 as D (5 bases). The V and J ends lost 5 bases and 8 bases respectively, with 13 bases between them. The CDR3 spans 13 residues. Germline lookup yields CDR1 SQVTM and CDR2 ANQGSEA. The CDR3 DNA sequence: TGCAGCGTTTATACAGGCCGAGATTCACCCCTCCACTTT. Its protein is CSVYTGRDSPLHF.

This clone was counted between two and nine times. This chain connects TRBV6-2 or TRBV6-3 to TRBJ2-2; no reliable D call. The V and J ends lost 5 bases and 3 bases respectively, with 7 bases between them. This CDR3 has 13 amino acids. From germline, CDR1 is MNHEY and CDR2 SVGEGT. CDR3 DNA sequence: TGTGCCAGCAGTAATAGTGACACCGGGGAGCTGTTTTTT. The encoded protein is CASSNSDTGELFF.

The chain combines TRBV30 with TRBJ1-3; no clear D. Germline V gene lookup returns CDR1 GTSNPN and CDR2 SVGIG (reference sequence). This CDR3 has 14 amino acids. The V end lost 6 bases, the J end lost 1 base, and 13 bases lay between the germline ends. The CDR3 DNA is TGTGCCTGCCCCTCCACGGGATCTGGAAACACCATATATTTT. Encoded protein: CACPSTGSGNTIYF.

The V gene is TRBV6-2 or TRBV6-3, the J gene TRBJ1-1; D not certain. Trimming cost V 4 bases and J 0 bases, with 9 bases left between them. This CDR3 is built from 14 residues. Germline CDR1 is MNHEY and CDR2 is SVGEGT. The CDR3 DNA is TGTGCCAGCAGTTCGACATACATGAACACTGAAGCTTTCTTT. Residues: CASSSTYMNTEAFF.

CDR3 loop: CASSLGQTNQETQYF. CDR3 bases: TGTGCCAGCAGCTTAGGGCAGACCAACCAAGAGACCCAGTACTTC. The chain employs TRBV7-9 and TRBJ2-5; D remains ambiguous. The ends were cut back, 1 base at V and 0 bases at J, with 9 bases in the middle. Germline V gene sequence: CDR1 SEHNR, CDR2 FQNEAQ (reference sequence). The CDR3 length is 15 residues.

As DNA, the CDR3 is TGTGCCATCAGTGCCCTAGCTGGGGCCGGGGAGCTGTTTTTT. Translated: CAISALAGAGELFF. The V and J genes are TRBV10-3 and TRBJ2-2, with D possibly TRBD2 on 5 matching bases. Germline values: CDR1 ENHRY, CDR2 SYGVKD. The ends were cut back, 4 bases at V and 6 bases at J, with 12 bases in the middle. This CDR3 comprises 14 residues.

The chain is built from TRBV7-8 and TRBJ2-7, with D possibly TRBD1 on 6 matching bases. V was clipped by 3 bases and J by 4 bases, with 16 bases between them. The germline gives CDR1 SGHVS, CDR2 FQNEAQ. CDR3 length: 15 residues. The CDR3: CASSFTGTGMYEQYF. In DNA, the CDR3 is TGTGCCAGCAGCTTCACGGGCACAGGGATGTACGAGCAGTACTTC.

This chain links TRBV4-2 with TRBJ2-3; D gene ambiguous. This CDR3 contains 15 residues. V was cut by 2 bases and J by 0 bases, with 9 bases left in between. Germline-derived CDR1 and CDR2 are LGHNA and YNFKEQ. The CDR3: CASSQNIGSTDTQYF. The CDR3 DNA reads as TGTGCCAGCAGCCAAAATATAGGTAGCACAGATACGCAGTATTTT.

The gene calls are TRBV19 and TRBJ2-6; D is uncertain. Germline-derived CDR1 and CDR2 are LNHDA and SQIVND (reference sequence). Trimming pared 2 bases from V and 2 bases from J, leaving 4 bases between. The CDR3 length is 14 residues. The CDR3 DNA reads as TGTGCCAGTAGTATAAAAGCTGGGGCCAACGTCCTGACTTTC. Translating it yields CASSIKAGANVLTF.

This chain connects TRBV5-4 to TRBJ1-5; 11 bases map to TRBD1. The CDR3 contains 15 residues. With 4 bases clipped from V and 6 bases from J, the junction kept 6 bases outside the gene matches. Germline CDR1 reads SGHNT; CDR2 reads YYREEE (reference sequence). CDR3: CASSVGTGGPQPQHF. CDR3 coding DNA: TGTGCCAGCAGCGTAGGGACAGGGGGACCTCAGCCCCAGCATTTT.

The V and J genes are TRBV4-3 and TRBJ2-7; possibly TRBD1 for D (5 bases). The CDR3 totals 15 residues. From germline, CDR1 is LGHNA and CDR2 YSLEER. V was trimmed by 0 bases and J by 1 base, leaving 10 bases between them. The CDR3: CASSQDETASYEQYF. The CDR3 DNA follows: TGCGCCAGCAGCCAAGACGAGACAGCATCCTACGAGCAGTACTTC.

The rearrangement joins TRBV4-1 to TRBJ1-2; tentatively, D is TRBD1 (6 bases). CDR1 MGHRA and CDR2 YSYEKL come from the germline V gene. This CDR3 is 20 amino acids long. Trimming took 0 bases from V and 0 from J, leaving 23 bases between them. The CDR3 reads CASSQDTRGASSTSNYGYTF. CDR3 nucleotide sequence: TGCGCCAGCAGCCAAGATACGCGGGGGGCGTCTAGTACGTCTAACTATGGCTACACCTTC.

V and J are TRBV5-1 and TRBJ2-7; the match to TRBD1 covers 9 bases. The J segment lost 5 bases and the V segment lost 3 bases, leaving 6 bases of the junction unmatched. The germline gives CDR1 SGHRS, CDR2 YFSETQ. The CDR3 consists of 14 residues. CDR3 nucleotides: TGCGCCAGCAGCTCCGGGACAGGGATCAACGAGCAGTACTTC. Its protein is CASSSGTGINEQYF.

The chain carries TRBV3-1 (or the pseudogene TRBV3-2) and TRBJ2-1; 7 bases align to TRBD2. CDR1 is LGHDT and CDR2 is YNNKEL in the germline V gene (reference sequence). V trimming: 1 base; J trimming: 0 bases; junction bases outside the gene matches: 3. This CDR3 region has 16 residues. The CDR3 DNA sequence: TGTGCCAGCAGCCAAGTGGGGGGGAGCTCCTACAATGAGCAGTTCTTC. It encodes CASSQVGGSSYNEQFF.

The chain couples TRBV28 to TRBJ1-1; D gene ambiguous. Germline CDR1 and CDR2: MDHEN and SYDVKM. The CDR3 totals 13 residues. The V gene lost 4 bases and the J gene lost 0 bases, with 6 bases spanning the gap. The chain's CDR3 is CASSSPLNTEAFF. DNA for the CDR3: TGTGCCAGCAGTTCCCCCCTGAACACTGAAGCTTTCTTT.

The CDR3 DNA reads as TGTGCCAGCAGCCATCGCCGCGGACAGGCCTATGGCTACACCTTC. Its protein is CASSHRRGQAYGYTF. The gene calls are TRBV7-9 and TRBJ1-2; 7 bases align to TRBD1. V lost 5 bases to trimming and J lost 4 bases; unmatched junction nucleotides: 10. Germline V gene data show CDR1 as SEHNR and CDR2 as FQNEAQ (reference sequence). The CDR3 is 15 amino acids.

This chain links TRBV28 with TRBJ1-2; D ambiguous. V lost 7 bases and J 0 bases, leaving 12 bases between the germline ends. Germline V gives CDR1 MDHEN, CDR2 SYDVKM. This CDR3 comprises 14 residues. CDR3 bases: TGTGCCAGCACCGCATCGGGGTCTAACTATGGCTACACCTTC. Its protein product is CASTASGSNYGYTF.

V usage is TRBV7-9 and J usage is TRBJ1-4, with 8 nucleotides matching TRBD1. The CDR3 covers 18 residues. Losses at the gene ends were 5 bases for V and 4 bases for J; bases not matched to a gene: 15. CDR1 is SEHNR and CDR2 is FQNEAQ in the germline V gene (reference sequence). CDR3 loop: CASSPAGQVSFGNEKLFF. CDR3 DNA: TGTGCCAGCAGCCCGGCGGGACAGGTTTCTTTCGGTAATGAAAAACTGTTTTTT.

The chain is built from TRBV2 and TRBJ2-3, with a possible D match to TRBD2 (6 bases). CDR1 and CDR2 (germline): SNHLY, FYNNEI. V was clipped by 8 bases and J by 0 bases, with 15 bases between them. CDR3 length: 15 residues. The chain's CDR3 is CASWRDLTSTDTQYF. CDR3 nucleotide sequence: TGTGCCAGCTGGCGGGACCTTACTAGCACAGATACGCAGTATTTT.

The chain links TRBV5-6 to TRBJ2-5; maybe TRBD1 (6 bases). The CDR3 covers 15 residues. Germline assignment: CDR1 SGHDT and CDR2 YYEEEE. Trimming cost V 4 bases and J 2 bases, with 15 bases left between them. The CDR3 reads CASSNGQFGQETQYF. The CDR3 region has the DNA TGTGCCAGCAGCAACGGACAGTTTGGTCAAGAGACCCAGTACTTC.

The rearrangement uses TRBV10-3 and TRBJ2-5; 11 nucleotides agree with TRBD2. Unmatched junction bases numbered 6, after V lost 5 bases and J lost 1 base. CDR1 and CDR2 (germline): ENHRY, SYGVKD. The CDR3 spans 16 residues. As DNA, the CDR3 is TGTGCCATCAGTACGTTACTAGCGGGAGTCCAAGAGACCCAGTACTTC. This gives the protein CAISTLLAGVQETQYF.

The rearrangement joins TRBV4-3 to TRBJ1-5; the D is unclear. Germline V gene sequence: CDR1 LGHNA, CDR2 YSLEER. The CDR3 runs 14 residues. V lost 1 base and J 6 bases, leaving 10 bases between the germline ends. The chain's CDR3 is CASSQALSGQPQHF. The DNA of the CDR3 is TGCGCCAGCAGCCAAGCCCTCAGTGGTCAGCCCCAGCATTTT.

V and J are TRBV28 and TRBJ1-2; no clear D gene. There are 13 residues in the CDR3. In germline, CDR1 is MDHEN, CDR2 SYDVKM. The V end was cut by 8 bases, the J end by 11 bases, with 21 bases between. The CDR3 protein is CASSPPAPRRYTF. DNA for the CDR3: TGTGCCAGCTCCCCCCCAGCTCCTAGACGTTACACCTTC.

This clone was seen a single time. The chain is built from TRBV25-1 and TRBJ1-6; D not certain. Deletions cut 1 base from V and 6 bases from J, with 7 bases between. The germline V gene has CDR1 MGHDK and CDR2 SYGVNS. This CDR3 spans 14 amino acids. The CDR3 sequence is CASSEFEGNSPLHF. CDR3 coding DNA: TGTGCCAGCAGTGAATTCGAGGGTAATTCACCCCTCCACTTT.

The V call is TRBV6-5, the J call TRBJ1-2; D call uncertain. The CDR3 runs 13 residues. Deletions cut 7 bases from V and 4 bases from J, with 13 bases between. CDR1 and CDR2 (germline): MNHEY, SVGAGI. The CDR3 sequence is CASIGRDLYGYTF. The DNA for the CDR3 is TGTGCCAGCATCGGACGGGATCTCTATGGCTACACCTTC.

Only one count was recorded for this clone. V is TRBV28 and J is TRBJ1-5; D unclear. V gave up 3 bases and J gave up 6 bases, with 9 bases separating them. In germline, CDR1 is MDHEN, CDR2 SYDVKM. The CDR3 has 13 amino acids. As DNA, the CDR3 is TGTGCCAGCAGTTTTTGGGAGGGTCAGCCCCAGCATTTT. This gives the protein CASSFWEGQPQHF.

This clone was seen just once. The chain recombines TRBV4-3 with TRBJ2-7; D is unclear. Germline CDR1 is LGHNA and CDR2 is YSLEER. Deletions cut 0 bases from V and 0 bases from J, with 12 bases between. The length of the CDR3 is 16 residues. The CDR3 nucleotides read TGCGCCAGCAGCCAAGATACGGGCGGATACTCCTACGAGCAGTACTTC. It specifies CASSQDTGGYSYEQYF.